This T cell receptor beta chain was observed in a study of identical twins. TCRdb recomputed calls from the 5' RACE reads with MiXCR, one row per CDR3 protein. The sample records some 760,000 distinct CDR3 sequences, 15% to 20% being singletons. With 5 bases removed from V and 0 bases from J, the gap between germline ends came to 13 bases. The germline V gene has CDR1 SGHTA and CDR2 FQGNSA. The CDR3 extends over 16 amino acids. The sample also formed part of further work on T cells expressing NK-cell markers.

The gene calls are TRBV7-2 and TRBJ2-2; D is ambiguous. Sequenced: PBMCs. This receptor was identified in a woman aged 18-29 years in good health. CDR3 residues: CASSRILYSNTGELFF. The CDR3 DNA sequence: TGTGCCAGCAGCCGCATTTTATACTCGAACACCGGGGAGCTGTTTTTT.